The present T cell receptor (beta chain) was sequenced within a study of blood T cell repertoires in COVID-19 (TCRdb year 2020). As for the study more broadly: Collaborator samples came from the United States, Italy and Spain and covered acute and convalescent phases of COVID-19. Samples were obtained from the ongoing ImmuneRACE study (first 160 participants) and from over 1,000 subjects provided by 6 global collaborators. Sample metadata almost always included a de-identified subject ID, COVID-19 status, age in years and sex. The repertoires were released in a freely available public database meant as a resource for research on the immune response to SARS-CoV-2. The material from the prospective study consisted of cDNA or gDNA derived from T cells, B-cell-depleted T cells, or PBMCs. Subjects who had been exposed to COVID-19, were actively infected with it, or had recovered from it provided the deeply sampled blood TCRbeta repertoires that made up the dataset. HLA class I and class II types, where available, came from metadata supplied by the sample provider rather than from assay-based typing. The paper as a whole reports these results and caveats: How much clinical and demographic metadata was included differed by source and by participant, and the metadata was provided uncurated.

TCRbeta CDR3 regions were amplified from genomic DNA using the immunoSEQ Assay, a bias-controlled multiplex PCR. The source study handled its data this way. The number of nucleated cells in each sample was estimated from the amplification of reference gene primers within the assay. Sequence reads were collapsed and filtered to measure the absolute abundance of every unique TCRbeta CDR3 rearrangement. For each sample, productive Simpson clonality was calculated as the square root of Simpson's diversity index over productive rearrangements. This is the immuneACCESS table as TCRdb keeps it, with only in-frame sequences that have V and J called. A part of the clones is gone; compared with another copy, unresolved V genes explain less than half, and the rest is unexplained. V and J calls and clone size follow that table, whereas D and trimming were derived from the DNA. Present in this sample are over 100,000 clones, around 80% of which were seen just once. 12% of the sample is taken by the ten largest.

The germline V gene (reference sequence) yields MNHEY for CDR1 and SMNVEV for CDR2. The CDR3, from cysteine to phenylalanine, totals 13 residues. Only the CDR3 DNA stays, 39 bases, in frame from base 1. The junction shows trimming of 3 bases on V and 5 bases on J, and the gene matches do not reach 3 bases of it. Whole blood was collected in K2EDTA tubes by collaborating institutions according to the institutions' own protocols. For TCRbeta analysis, collaborators shipped samples as frozen whole blood, isolated PBMCs, or DNA extracted from either of those sample types. On this clone itself: Its antigen is still unknown. Per-base qualities were not stored, and no clone one base away is much larger.

Sequencing input: peripheral blood. This receptor chain uses TRBV27 and TRBJ1-1; 7 middle bases align to TRBD1. This receptor was taken from a woman aged 55-69 years with acute or convalescent COVID-19. The nucleotide sequence is given as TGTGCCAGCAGTTTGATCAGGGGGACTGAAGCTTTCTTT. This encodes CASSLIRGTEAFF.